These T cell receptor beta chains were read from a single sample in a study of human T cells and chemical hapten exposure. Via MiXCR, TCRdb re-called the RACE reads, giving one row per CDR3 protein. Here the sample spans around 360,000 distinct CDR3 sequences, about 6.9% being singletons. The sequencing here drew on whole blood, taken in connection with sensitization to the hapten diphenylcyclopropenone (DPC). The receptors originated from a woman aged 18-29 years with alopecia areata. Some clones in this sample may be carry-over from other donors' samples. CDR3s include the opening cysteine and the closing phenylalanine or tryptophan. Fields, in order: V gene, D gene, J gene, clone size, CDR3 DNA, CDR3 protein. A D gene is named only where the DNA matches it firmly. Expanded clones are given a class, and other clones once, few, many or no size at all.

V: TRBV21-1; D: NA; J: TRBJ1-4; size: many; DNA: TGTGCCAGCAGCAAAGCTTGGACAGGGTTTACCGCGTTGTATGAAAAACTGTTTTTT; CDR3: CASSKAWTGFTALYEKLFF
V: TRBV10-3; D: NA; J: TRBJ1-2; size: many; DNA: TGTGCCATCAGTGATGGACAAGACTATGGCTACACCTTC; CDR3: CAISDGQDYGYTF
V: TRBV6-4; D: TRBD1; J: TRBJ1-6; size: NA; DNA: TGTGCCAGCGGGACAGGAGATAATTCACCCCTCCACTTT; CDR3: CASGTGDNSPLHF
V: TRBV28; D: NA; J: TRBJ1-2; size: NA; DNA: TGTGCCAGCAGTTGGGACGGTGGGGGCGAAATTAAGCTACATAACTATGGCTACACCTTC; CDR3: CASSWDGGGEIKLHNYGYTF
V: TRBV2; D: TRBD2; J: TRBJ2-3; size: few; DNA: TGTGCCAGCAAAGGACTAGCGGGCACAGATACGCAGTATTTT; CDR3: CASKGLAGTDTQYF
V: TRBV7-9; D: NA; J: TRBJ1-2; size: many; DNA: TGTGCCAGCAGCTTAGCGTCCCTGGACTATGGCTACACCTTC; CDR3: CASSLASLDYGYTF
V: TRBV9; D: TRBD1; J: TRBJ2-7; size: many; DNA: TGTGCCAGCAGCGCCATGACAGGGGGCGGGTGGAACGAGCAGTACTTC; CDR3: CASSAMTGGGWNEQYF
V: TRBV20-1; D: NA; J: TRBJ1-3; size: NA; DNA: TGCAGTGCTAGTCCAGGGGCTGGAAACACCATATATTTT; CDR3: CSASPGAGNTIYF
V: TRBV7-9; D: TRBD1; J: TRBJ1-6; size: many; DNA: TGTGCCAGCAGCCCCGGACAGGGGGATAATTCACCCCTCCACTTT; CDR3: CASSPGQGDNSPLHF
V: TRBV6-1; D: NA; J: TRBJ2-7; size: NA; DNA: TGTGCCAGCAGTGACCCCACAGGCACCTACGAGCAGTACTTC; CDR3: CASSDPTGTYEQYF
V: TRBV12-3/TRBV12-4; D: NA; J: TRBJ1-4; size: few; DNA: TGTGCCAGCAGTTTATCCCCAAGCCTGGAAAAACTGTTTTTT; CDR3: CASSLSPSLEKLFF
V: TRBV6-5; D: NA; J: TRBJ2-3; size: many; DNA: TGTGCCAGCAGCGACAGCACAGATACGCAGTATTTT; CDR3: CASSDSTDTQYF
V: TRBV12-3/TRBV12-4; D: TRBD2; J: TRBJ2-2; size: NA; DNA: TGTGCCAGCAGTCCCCATGGGGGGGAGGCCGGGGAGCTGTTTTTT; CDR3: CASSPHGGEAGELFF
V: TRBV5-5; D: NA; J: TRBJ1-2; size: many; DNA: TGTGCCAGCAGCTTCGTGGAGCCTAACTATGGCTACACCTTC; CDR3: CASSFVEPNYGYTF
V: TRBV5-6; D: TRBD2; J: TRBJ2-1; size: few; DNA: TGTGCCAGCAGTCTAGCGGGGTTCTACAATGAGCAGTTCTTC; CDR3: CASSLAGFYNEQFF
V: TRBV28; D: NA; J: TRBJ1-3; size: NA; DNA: TGTGCCAGCAGGCCCCCGGGAGACGGTAACACCATATATTTT; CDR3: CASRPPGDGNTIYF
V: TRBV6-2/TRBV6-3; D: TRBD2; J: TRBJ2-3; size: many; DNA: TGTGCCAGCAGTCCTCGACTAGCGGGCTACACAGATACGCAGTATTTT; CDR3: CASSPRLAGYTDTQYF